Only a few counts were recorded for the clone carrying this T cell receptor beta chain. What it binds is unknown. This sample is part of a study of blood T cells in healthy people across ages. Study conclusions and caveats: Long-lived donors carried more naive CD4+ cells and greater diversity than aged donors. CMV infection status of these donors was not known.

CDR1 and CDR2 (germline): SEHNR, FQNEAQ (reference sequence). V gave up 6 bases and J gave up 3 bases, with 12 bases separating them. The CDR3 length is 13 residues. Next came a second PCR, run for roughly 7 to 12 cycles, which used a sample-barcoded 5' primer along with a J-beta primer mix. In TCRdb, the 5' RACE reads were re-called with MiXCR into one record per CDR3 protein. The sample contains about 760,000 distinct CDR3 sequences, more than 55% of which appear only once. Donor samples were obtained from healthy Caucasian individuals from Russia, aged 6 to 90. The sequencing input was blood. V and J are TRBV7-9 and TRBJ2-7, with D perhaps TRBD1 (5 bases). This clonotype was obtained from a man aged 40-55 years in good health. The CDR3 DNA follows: TGTGCCAGCAGACAATTAGACAGCTACGAGCAGTACTTC. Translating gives CASRQLDSYEQYF.